This entry lists 15 T cell receptor beta chains sequenced from one sample in a study of blood T cell repertoires in COVID-19. Libraries were prepared by immunoSEQ multiplex PCR; TCRdb keeps only in-frame clonotypes and omits some of them. The repertoire holds roughly 68,000 clones, with 91% as singletons. The sample was peripheral blood. All receptors derive from a man aged 35 to 55 with COVID-19, enrolled during active disease.

The chain's CDR3 is CASSVPSDRGYTF. CDR3 nucleotide sequence: TGTGCCAGCAGCGTTCCCTCGGACAGAGGCTACACCTTC. V usage is TRBV9 and J usage is TRBJ1-2; tentatively, D is TRBD1 (6 bases). Germline values: CDR1 SGDLS, CDR2 YYNGEE. V lost 2 bases and J lost 8, with 13 bases in between. This CDR3 is built from 13 residues.

The chain uses TRBV10-3 and TRBJ1-5; 9 nucleotides line up with TRBD1. V shed 5 bases and J 2 bases; nucleotides not matched to a gene: 1. From germline, CDR1 is ENHRY and CDR2 SYGVKD. The length of the CDR3 is 14 residues. DNA for the CDR3: TGTGCCATCAGTAGACAGGGGGGCAATCAGCCCCAGCATTTT. Amino acids: CAISRQGGNQPQHF.

The gene calls are TRBV5-4 and TRBJ2-7, with 8 bases fitting TRBD2. This CDR3 has 14 residues. V dropped 4 bases and J dropped 0; count of bases not matched to a gene: 3. CDR1 is SGHNT, CDR2 YYREEE, per germline (reference sequence). This CDR3 reads CASSRRGDSYEQYF. CDR3 sequence (DNA): TGTGCCAGCAGCAGGCGGGGGGACTCCTACGAGCAGTACTTC. Complete variable domain (other parts from reference TRBV5-4 and TRBJ2-7): ETGVTQSPTHLIKTRGQQVTLRCSSQSGHNTVSWYQQALGQGPQFIFQYYREEENGRGNFPPRFSGLQFPNYSSELNVNALELDDSALYLCASSRRGDSYEQYFGPGTRLTVT.

This chain uses TRBV2 with TRBJ1-1; 10 bases are a match to TRBD1. The germline V gene has CDR1 SNHLY and CDR2 FYNNEI. With 10 bases clipped from V and 6 bases from J, the junction kept 8 bases outside the gene matches. The CDR3 loop spans 13 amino acids. CDR3 DNA sequence: TGTGCCAAAGTGACAGGGGGCCTTTCTGAAGCTTTCTTT. Translation: CAKVTGGLSEAFF.

The J gene is TRBJ2-1, the V gene TRBV11-2; no firm D call. Germline-derived CDR1 and CDR2 are SGHAT and FQNNGV. The CDR3 has 15 residues. Trimming pared 5 bases from V and 2 bases from J, leaving 13 bases between. CDR3 DNA: TGTGCCAGCAGCCCTACAGCCTACCCCTACAATGAGCAGTTCTTC. Translation gives CASSPTAYPYNEQFF.

This clone was detected once. The chain couples TRBV5-4 to TRBJ1-1, with D unresolved. Germline CDR1 SGHNT, CDR2 YYREEE (reference sequence). The ends were cut back, 2 bases at V and 4 bases at J, with 12 bases in the middle. This CDR3 region has 14 residues. The CDR3 bases are TGTGCCAGCAGCTTACCATCCGGGATCACTGAAGCTTTCTTT. As protein: CASSLPSGITEAFF.

V and J are TRBV5-1 and TRBJ2-6, with 9 bases matching TRBD1. There are 20 residues in the CDR3. V lost 0 bases, J lost 3 bases, and 13 bases stayed unmatched. The V gene's germline CDR1 is SGHRS and CDR2 YFSETQ. Here the CDR3 DNA reads TGCGCCAGCAGCTTGGCCCAACCCGGACAGGGGAACTTTGGGGCCAACGTCCTGACTTTC. Amino acid sequence: CASSLAQPGQGNFGANVLTF.

The chain has TRBV19 and TRBJ2-6; a possible D gene is TRBD1 (5 bases). The CDR3 runs to 17 residues. Germline V gene data show CDR1 as LNHDA and CDR2 as SQIVND (reference sequence). The germline V and J ends were trimmed by 3 bases and 0 bases, with 12 bases remaining between them. The CDR3 bases are TGTGCCAGTAGTATGGGGCAGGTTCTCTCTGGGGCCAACGTCCTGACTTTC. Its translation: CASSMGQVLSGANVLTF.

The chain recombines TRBV6-5 with TRBJ1-1, with a weak D call TRBD1 (5 bases). Germline V gene sequence: CDR1 MNHEY, CDR2 SVGAGI. The CDR3 runs to 11 residues. The ends were cut back, 4 bases at V and 11 bases at J, with 11 bases in the middle. CDR3 residues: CASSSQGRAFF. The CDR3 bases are TGTGCCAGCAGTTCCCAGGGTCGGGCTTTCTTT.

V is TRBV5-4 and J is TRBJ2-2; the D is unclear. V was trimmed by 0 bases and J by 5 bases, leaving 8 bases between them. This CDR3 has 14 amino acids. The V gene's germline CDR1 is SGHNT and CDR2 YYREEE (reference sequence). The CDR3 bases are TGTGCCAGCAGCTTGGATACCAGAACCGGGGAGCTGTTTTTT. Its translation: CASSLDTRTGELFF.

V gene TRBV19 combines with J gene TRBJ1-5, with a weak D call TRBD1 (5 bases). Looked up from germline, CDR1 is LNHDA and CDR2 is SQIVND (reference sequence). The CDR3 spans 15 residues. The V end was cut by 2 bases, the J end by 6 bases, with 14 bases between. The CDR3: CASSIFGAGSQPQHF. DNA for the CDR3: TGTGCCAGTAGTATATTTGGGGCCGGGAGTCAGCCCCAGCATTTT.

This rearrangement joins TRBV29-1 to TRBJ1-1; a weak D match, TRBD1 (5 bases). Germline V lookup: CDR1 SQVTM, CDR2 ANQGSEA. With 6 bases removed from V and 5 bases from J, the gap between germline ends came to 16 bases. This CDR3 contains 13 residues. The DNA for the CDR3 is TGCAGCGTCGTGCCGGGGGAAAGGACTGAAGCTTTCTTT. It specifies CSVVPGERTEAFF.

The genes are TRBV5-1 and TRBJ2-6, with D possibly being TRBD2 (5 bases). Germline V gene sequence: CDR1 SGHRS, CDR2 YFSETQ. V lost 3 bases and J 2 bases, leaving 12 bases between the germline ends. CDR3 length: 16 amino acids. CDR3 nucleotide sequence: TGCGCCAGCAGCTATGGCGGGTCGGCTGGGGCCAACGTCCTGACTTTC. Translated, it gives CASSYGGSAGANVLTF.

J is TRBJ2-7 and V is TRBV28; possible D gene TRBD2, 7 bases. The CDR3 extends over 15 amino acids. Germline V CDR1 and CDR2: MDHEN, SYDVKM. The ends were cut back, 5 bases at V and 5 bases at J, with 19 bases in the middle. The CDR3 DNA is TGTGCCAGCAGTCCACAGGGTCTCGGGGGGAACGAGCAGTACTTC. Translating gives CASSPQGLGGNEQYF.

This CDR3 is CASSFSVSYNEQFF. DNA for the CDR3: TGTGCCAGCAGCTTCTCGGTCTCCTACAATGAGCAGTTCTTC. The gene calls are TRBV7-9 and TRBJ2-1; D gene unclear. This CDR3 contains 14 residues. Trimming removed 3 bases from V and 0 bases from J, with 6 bases in between. Looked up from germline, CDR1 is SEHNR and CDR2 is FQNEAQ (reference sequence). Together with reference TRBV7-9 and TRBJ2-1, the CDR3 gives the full variable domain: DTGVSQNPRHKITKRGQNVTFRCDPISEHNRLYWYRQTLGQGPEFLTYFQNEAQLEKSRLLSDRFSAERPKGSFSTLEIQRTEQGDSAMYLCASSFSVSYNEQFFGPGTRLTVL.